These 19 T cell receptor beta chains were all obtained from the same sample, sequenced in a study of OX40 agonist ivuxolimab in advanced cancers. Measured with immunoSEQ multiplex PCR; TCRdb has only the in-frame clones, and not every one. The sample yields more than 90,000 clones, roughly 83% seen once. The sequencing here drew on CD4+ or CD8+ T cells sorted from blood, taken in a trial of the OX40 agonist ivuxolimab. Every receptor here comes from an adult with an advanced solid tumor such as melanoma, head and neck, liver or kidney cancer.

V gene TRBV19 combines with J gene TRBJ2-1; 8 nucleotides line up with TRBD2. V dropped 4 bases and J dropped 13; count of bases not matched to a gene: 9. The CDR3 has 13 residues. Looked up from germline, CDR1 is LNHDA and CDR2 is SQIVND (reference sequence). In DNA form, the CDR3 reads TGTGCCAGTAGTACAGGTTCGGCGGGGGGACAGTTCTTC. Translation: CASSTGSAGGQFF. The variable domain in full, completed from reference TRBV19 and TRBJ2-1, reads DGGITQSPKYLFRKEGQNVTLSCEQNLNHDAMYWYRQDPGQGLRLIYYSQIVNDFQKGDIAEGYSVSREKKESFPLTVTSAQKNPTAFYLCASSTGSAGGQFFGPGTRLTVL.

The chain uses TRBV6-5 and TRBJ1-2; D is uncertain. This CDR3 contains 14 residues. V was trimmed by 3 bases and J by 6 bases, leaving 14 bases between them. The V gene's germline CDR1 is MNHEY and CDR2 SVGAGI. The CDR3 DNA reads TGTGCCAGCAGTTATGGGGAAAGGCGGAATGGCTACACCTTC. Its translation is CASSYGERRNGYTF.

The chain has TRBV7-2 and TRBJ2-3; D unclear. V was clipped by 3 bases and J by 6 bases, with 13 bases between them. The CDR3 is 14 residues long. In germline, CDR1 is SGHTA, CDR2 FQGNSA. CDR3 DNA sequence: TGTGCCAGCAGCTTCTACTCCACTTTGGATACGCAGTATTTT. Translated, it gives CASSFYSTLDTQYF.

V gene TRBV18 combines with J gene TRBJ1-1; D gene unclear. The CDR3 loop spans 12 amino acids. Germline lookup yields CDR1 KGHSH and CDR2 LQKENI. V was clipped by 6 bases and J by 4 bases, with 9 bases between them. For the CDR3, the DNA is TGTGCCAGCTCTAGGGTTGGCACTGAAGCTTTCTTT. It translates to CASSRVGTEAFF.

The chain combines TRBV7-9 with TRBJ2-7; TRBD1 matches 10 bases. The length of the CDR3 is 15 residues. The V gene's germline CDR1 is SEHNR and CDR2 FQNEAQ (reference sequence). V trimming: 6 bases; J trimming: 4 bases; junction bases outside the gene matches: 9. CDR3: CASSRTTGGGYEQYF. CDR3 DNA: TGTGCCAGCAGTCGCACGACAGGGGGCGGATACGAGCAGTACTTC.

The chain carries TRBV11-3 and TRBJ2-2; 9 nucleotides agree with TRBD1. With 3 bases clipped from V and 3 bases from J, the junction kept 2 bases outside the gene matches. Germline lookup yields CDR1 SGHNT and CDR2 YENEEA. The CDR3 runs 15 residues. Written as DNA, the CDR3 is TGTGCCAGCAGCTTTGGGACAGGGTACACCGGGGAGCTGTTTTTT. It encodes CASSFGTGYTGELFF.

The chain joins TRBV5-1 to TRBJ2-2; D possibly uses TRBD1 or TRBD2 (7 bases each). Germline CDR1 and CDR2: SGHRS and YFSETQ. Deletions cut 7 bases from V and 4 bases from J, with 17 bases between. CDR3 length equals 15 residues. The chain's CDR3 is CASGRDSIFTGELFF. The DNA for the CDR3 is TGCGCCAGCGGGAGGGACAGCATATTCACCGGGGAGCTGTTTTTT.

J is TRBJ2-7 and V is TRBV6-6, with 8 bases fitting TRBD1. Germline loops: CDR1 MNHNY, CDR2 SVGAGI (reference sequence). This CDR3 is built from 16 residues. The trim removed 2 bases at V and 6 bases at J, leaving 12 bases unmatched. The CDR3 sequence is CASSYDPGTGGFEQYF. CDR3 sequence (DNA): TGTGCCAGCAGTTACGATCCCGGGACAGGTGGTTTCGAGCAGTACTTC.

This clone showed up just a few times. The chain links TRBV7-8 to TRBJ1-2; TRBD1 might be the D (5 bases). The V gene's germline CDR1 is SGHVS and CDR2 FQNEAQ. V lost 6 bases to trimming and J lost 3 bases, with 17 bases between them. This CDR3 is built from 15 residues. DNA for the CDR3: TGTGCCAGCAGTCGAGAAGGCGTCAGGGACTATGGCTACACCTTC. It translates to CASSREGVRDYGYTF.

The rearrangement joins TRBV6-6 to TRBJ1-5; unclear D gene. The CDR3 consists of 15 residues. Looked up from germline, CDR1 is MNHNY and CDR2 is SVGAGI (reference sequence). The V gene lost 1 base and the J gene lost 4 bases, with 11 bases spanning the gap. The CDR3 is CASSYWAVVNQPQHF. DNA of the CDR3: TGTGCCAGCAGTTACTGGGCCGTGGTAAATCAGCCCCAGCATTTT.

The gene calls are TRBV7-8 and TRBJ2-5; either TRBD1 or TRBD2 may supply D (6 bases each). There are 15 residues in the CDR3. Per the germline V gene, CDR1 is SGHVS and CDR2 is FQNEAQ. Trimming shortened V by 6 bases and J by 5 bases, and 19 bases separated the two germline ends. The CDR3, as DNA: TGTGCCAGCAGTCGAGGCCGGGGGCAGGGGGAGACCCAGTACTTC. It specifies CASSRGRGQGETQYF.

This chain links TRBV5-1 with TRBJ2-7; D may be TRBD1 or TRBD2 (5 bases each). The germline V gene encodes CDR1 SGHRS and CDR2 YFSETQ. Trimming stripped 3 bases from V and 2 bases from J, with 12 bases between. The CDR3 spans 14 residues. The CDR3 DNA follows: TGCGCCAGCAGCTACGGGACCAGAGCCTACGAGCAGTACTTC. It yields the protein CASSYGTRAYEQYF.

This sequence joins TRBV7-9 and TRBJ2-2; 11 nucleotides line up with TRBD2. Germline V gives CDR1 SEHNR, CDR2 FQNEAQ (reference sequence). Germline trimming cut 5 bases from V and 6 bases from J; bases unmatched to any gene: 8. The CDR3 has 16 amino acids. CDR3 DNA: TGTGCCAGCAGCGCTGCTAGCGGGAGGTTCGCCGGGGAGCTGTTTTTT. This translates into CASSAASGRFAGELFF.

V usage is TRBV4-3 and J usage is TRBJ2-4; TRBD1 might be the D (6 bases). Germline loops: CDR1 LGHNA, CDR2 YSLEER. The CDR3 is made up of 16 amino acids. V was trimmed by 1 base and J by 13 bases, leaving 23 bases between them. Here the CDR3 DNA reads TGCGCCAGCAGCCAAGTACCCGGTACGACAGGTTTACCCCAGTACTTC. Translation gives CASSQVPGTTGLPQYF.

The V and J genes are TRBV7-2 and TRBJ1-6; weak D call: TRBD1 (6 bases). This CDR3 has 12 residues. Germline values: CDR1 SGHTA, CDR2 FQGNSA. Trimming shortened V by 2 bases and J by 14 bases, and 10 bases separated the two germline ends. The CDR3 here is CASSLIGGTLHF. In nucleotides, the CDR3 is TGTGCCAGCAGCTTAATTGGGGGCACCCTCCACTTT.

The V gene is TRBV5-5, the J gene TRBJ2-2; D is perhaps TRBD2 (6 bases). Trimming left V 4 bases short and J 4 bases short, with 11 bases between. CDR3 length equals 14 residues. From germline, CDR1 is SGHKS and CDR2 YYEKEE (reference sequence). For the CDR3, the DNA is TGTGCCAGCAGCCTCCTCGGGGGCACCGGGGAGCTGTTTTTT. This encodes CASSLLGGTGELFF.

The V and J genes are TRBV29-1 and TRBJ1-1; TRBD1 might be the D (5 bases). The CDR3 totals 12 residues. V lost 5 bases, J lost 2 bases, and 9 bases lay in between. Germline V gene sequence: CDR1 SQVTM, CDR2 ANQGSEA. The CDR3 DNA sequence: TGCAGCGTTTCGACAGTAAACACTGAAGCTTTCTTT. Its protein is CSVSTVNTEAFF.

This clone appeared a single time. The J gene is TRBJ2-3, the V gene TRBV28; 13 positions match TRBD2. The germline CDR1 and CDR2 sequences are MDHEN and SYDVKM. V shed 4 bases and J 5 bases; nucleotides not matched to a gene: 9. This CDR3 is 17 amino acids long. Here the CDR3 DNA reads TGTGCCAGCAGTTCCCCCCGGACTAGCGGGAGTCAAGATACGCAGTATTTT. The encoded protein is CASSSPRTSGSQDTQYF.

The chain couples TRBV11-2 to TRBJ2-7, with no clear D. Trimming pared 3 bases from V and 0 bases from J, leaving 15 bases between. This CDR3 comprises 16 residues. CDR1 is SGHAT and CDR2 is FQNNGV in the germline V gene. The CDR3: CASSFLSGESSYEQYF. In DNA, the CDR3 is TGTGCCAGCAGCTTCCTCTCTGGTGAGAGCTCCTACGAGCAGTACTTC.